Here is one TCR beta chain with its context. Its specificity is unknown. The sample comes from a study of OX40 agonist ivuxolimab in advanced cancers. Across the study: The study enrolled dose-escalation patients with hepatocellular carcinoma, melanoma, renal cell or head and neck cancer. Age averaged approximately 60 years (range roughly 23 to 79), and just over 80% were male. Partial responses occurred in Three dose-escalation patients, one with hepatocellular carcinoma and two with cutaneous melanoma.

From germline, CDR1 is SGHKS and CDR2 YYEKEE (reference sequence). V lost 5 bases to trimming and J lost 2 bases, with 20 bases between them. The CDR3 consists of 16 residues. Measured with immunoSEQ multiplex PCR; TCRdb has only the in-frame clones, and not every one. The sample lists about 77,000 clones, over 85% occurring once. Points from the study as a whole: At 0.1 to 3.0 mg/kg and by week 6, CD4+ and CD8+ T cells in the blood had expanded clonally.

The sequencing used CD4+ or CD8+ T cells sorted from blood, collected in a trial of the OX40 agonist ivuxolimab. The rearrangement uses TRBV5-5 and TRBJ2-7; D unresolved. The TCR comes from an adult with an advanced solid tumor such as melanoma, head and neck, liver or kidney cancer. CDR3 in amino acids: CASRPTPAPRTYEQYF. The CDR3 region has the DNA TGTGCCAGCAGGCCTACCCCCGCACCTAGGACCTACGAGCAGTACTTC. Using reference TRBV5-5 and TRBJ2-7 for the parts outside the CDR3, the full variable domain is DAGVTQSPTHLIKTRGQQVTLRCSPISGHKSVSWYQQVLGQGPQFIFQYYEKEERGRGNFPDRFSARQFPNYSSELNVNALLLGDSALYLCASRPTPAPRTYEQYFGPGTRLTVT.